The rows below give T cell receptor beta chains drawn from one sample of a study of shared clonotypes between healthy human individuals. Generated by immunoSEQ multiplex PCR, the TCRdb table keeps only in-frame clones and is missing some. The sample carries about 1 million clones, roughly 80% recorded once. The sequenced material came from memory CD4+ T cells sorted from blood. These receptor sequences come from a man younger than 35 in good health. The CDR3 runs from the conserved cysteine through the conserved F or W. Not all rows give a size; the values are once, few, many and, for expanded clones, a class.

v_call | clone_size | cdr3_aa
TRBV11-2 | once | CASSRLADTQYF
TRBV7-9 | once | CASSLDGTSRGPFF
TRBV6-6 | once | CASSYSTPLSSYEQYF
TRBV5-1 | few | CASSLAAGGQETQYF
TRBV18 | . | CASSPPGATSNQPQHF
TRBV30 | . | CAGLGQGTTNEKLFF
TRBV2 | . | CASRIIPGTGSYEQYF
TRBV28 | . | CASSLASSSDEQYF
TRBV29-1 | . | CSATSGYEQYF
TRBV15 | . | CATSRDLITKHEQYF
TRBV6-5 | . | CASSSVAGLSYNEQFF
TRBV6-5 | . | CASRGYVEQFF
TRBV6-1 | . | CASKTGGYEQYF
TRBV2 | . | CASSKGTGVTDTQYF
TRBV7-2 | . | CASSSWDRAIYGYTF
TRBV11-1 | . | CASSPPGTGNREQYF
TRBV4-1 | . | CASSSDRDRRSGANVLTF
TRBV18 | . | CASSPVSIGGTGANVLTF
TRBV10-2 | . | CASSDPTLGGGNEQFF
TRBV11-2 | . | CASSSAAGGLRQFF
TRBV4-3 | . | CASSQGGSSKEQYF
TRBV7-9 | . | CASSLVLTGSSYEQYF
TRBV6-5 | . | CASSPRDFLQQYF
TRBV4-1 | once | CASSQGDKNTEAFF
TRBV10-1 | few | CASSTSSYEQYF
TRBV10-3 | . | CAIKPGLAGEVEQFF
TRBV6-6 | . | CASSYSLSNTEAFF
TRBV7-6 | once | CASSLGRDTQYF
TRBV19 | . | CASSMVGGYTEAFF
TRBV14 | few | CASSQEQGGWKGTEAFF
TRBV4-2 | . | CASSQEGLRYQETQYF
TRBV6-5 | . | CASRPGQISTDTQYF
TRBV7-2 | . | CASSRSWVGSGRGGYTF
TRBV7-9 | once | CASSLAGTGLTNVLTF
TRBV11-2 | once | CASSLAGRGIYEQYF
TRBV9 | . | CASSPATPSSYNEQFF
TRBV7-9 | . | CASSLGVGGRTISYEQYF
TRBV6-5 | . | CASSSSVSNTEAFF
TRBV4-2 | . | CASSLEGSRTDEQFF
TRBV28 | . | CASSLRGAGTNEKLFF
TRBV28 | few | CASSWGQMLAKNIQYF
TRBV30 | . | CAWNPGLAGGPDEQFF
TRBV28 | . | CASSLSGYTQSYEQYF
TRBV6-6 | . | CASSSPTIRGQETQYF
TRBV5-1 | . | CASSLGGQGNTDTQYF
TRBV5-1 | . | CASSYLGGNSPLHF
TRBV2 | . | CASKELLAEAETQYF
TRBV27 | . | CASSRDRGIVYEQYF
TRBV10-3 | . | CAISERGSASDTQYF
TRBV5-1 | . | CASSSLGDPKFDEQYF
TRBV5-6 | . | CASSLELGRKDSPLHF
TRBV29-1 | . | CSVGGDSVKEYGYTF
TRBV21-1 | . | CASSRRGRKGEQYF
TRBV6-5 | once | CASSYSSGIGTEAFF
TRBV7-9 | few | CASSLALGGIGMDEQYF